This T cell receptor beta chain was recorded in a study of blood T cell repertoires in COVID-19. Study background: Acute and convalescent COVID-19 specimens originated in the United States, Italy and Spain.

Residents of under 25 US areas, aged roughly 18 to 89 years, made up the participants. A COVID-19 case was met by exposed participants within 2 weeks before study entry. The method was immunoSEQ multiplex PCR; TCRdb's version includes in-frame clones alone and lacks a portion of them. The sample shows 120,000 to 150,000 clones, 84% of them seen only once. The CDR3 sequence is 16 residues long. Germline CDR1 is MNHEY and CDR2 is SVGAGI. With V trimmed by 2 bases and J by 2 bases, 8 bases remained unmatched. The receptor was derived from a woman between 45 and 65 years old who had been exposed to COVID-19. Sequenced: PBMCs or T cells enriched from blood (not recorded which). The rearrangement joins TRBV6-5 to TRBJ1-2, with TRBD1 matching over 7 bases. CDR3 residues: CASSYTPWGQNYGYTF. In DNA, the CDR3 is TGTGCCAGCAGTTACACACCCTGGGGACAGAACTATGGCTACACCTTC.